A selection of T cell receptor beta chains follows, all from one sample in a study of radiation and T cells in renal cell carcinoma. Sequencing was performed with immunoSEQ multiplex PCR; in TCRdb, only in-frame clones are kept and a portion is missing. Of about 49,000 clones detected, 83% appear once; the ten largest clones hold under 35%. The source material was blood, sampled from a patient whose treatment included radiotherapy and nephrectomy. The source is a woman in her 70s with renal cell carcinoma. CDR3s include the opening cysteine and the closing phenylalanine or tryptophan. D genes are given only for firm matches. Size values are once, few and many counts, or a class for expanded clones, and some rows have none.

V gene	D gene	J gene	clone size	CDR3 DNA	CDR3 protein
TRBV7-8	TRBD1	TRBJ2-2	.	TGTGCCAGCAGCGCGGGAGACAGGGGGCTAGGCACCGGGGAGCTGTTTTTT	CASSAGDRGLGTGELFF
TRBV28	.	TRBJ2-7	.	TGTGCCAGCAGTCCCCTTATGGGACCCCGGGGACTGGACTACGAGCAGTACTTC	CASSPLMGPRGLDYEQYF
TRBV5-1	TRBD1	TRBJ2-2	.	TGCGCCAGCAGCTTGTGGACAGGGGGCGAGGGTAACACCGGGGAGCTGTTTTTT	CASSLWTGGEGNTGELFF
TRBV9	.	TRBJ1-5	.	TGTGCCAGCAGCGTAGAAGGGATGCAGCCCCAGCATTTT	CASSVEGMQPQHF
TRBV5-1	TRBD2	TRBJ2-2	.	TGCGCCAGCAGTCGGGGGACCGGACTAGCGGGGAACACCGGGGAGCTGTTTTTT	CASSRGTGLAGNTGELFF
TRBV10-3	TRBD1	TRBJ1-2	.	TGTGCCATCAGTGCGGGACAGGGGAACTATGGCTACACCTTC	CAISAGQGNYGYTF
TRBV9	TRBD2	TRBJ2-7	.	TGTGCCAGCAGCGTAGCCTCCACCAACGGGGGGGAGCAGTACTTC	CASSVASTNGGEQYF
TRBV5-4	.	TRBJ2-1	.	TGTGCCAGCAGCGAAGGGAACACCTACAATGAGCAGTTCTTC	CASSEGNTYNEQFF
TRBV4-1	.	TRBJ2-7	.	TGCGCCAGCAGCCACACGACAGGTTCCTCCTACGAGCAGTACTTC	CASSHTTGSSYEQYF
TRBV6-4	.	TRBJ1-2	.	TGTGCCAGCAGTGCGGGAGCTAACTATGGCTACACCTTC	CASSAGANYGYTF
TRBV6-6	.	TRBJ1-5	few	TGTGCCAGCAGTGAGGTGAGCAATCAGCCCCAGCATTTT	CASSEVSNQPQHF
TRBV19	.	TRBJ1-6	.	TGTGCCAGTAGTCCTCAGGGCAGGGGAAATTCACCCCTCCACTTT	CASSPQGRGNSPLHF
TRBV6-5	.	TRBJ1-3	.	TGTGCCAGCAGTCAAGCGGGGATTGGAAACACCATATATTTT	CASSQAGIGNTIYF
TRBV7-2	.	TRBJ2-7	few	TGTGCCAGCAGCTTAGGAGGGTTGGGGGAGCAGTACTTC	CASSLGGLGEQYF
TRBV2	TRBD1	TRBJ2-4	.	TGTGCCAGCAGTGAGGACAGGGTATCTCTAAACATTCAGTACTTC	CASSEDRVSLNIQYF
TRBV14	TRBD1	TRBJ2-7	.	TGTGCCAGCAGCGGACAGGAATCCTACGAGCAGTACTTC	CASSGQESYEQYF
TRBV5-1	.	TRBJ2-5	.	TGCGCCAGCAGCGCCCAAGAGACCCAGTACTTC	CASSAQETQYF
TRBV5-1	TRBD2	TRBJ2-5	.	TGCGCCAGCAGACGTAGCGGGGGGCCTCAAGAGACCCAGTACTTC	CASRRSGGPQETQYF
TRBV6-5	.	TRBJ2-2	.	TGTGCCAGCAGCTCCGGACTAGGGGGCACCGGGGAGCTGTTTTTT	CASSSGLGGTGELFF
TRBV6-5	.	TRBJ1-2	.	TGTGCCAGCAGTTACTCTCCGGGGGGGGAAAACTATGGCTACACCTTC	CASSYSPGGENYGYTF
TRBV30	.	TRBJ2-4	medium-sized	TGTGCCTGGAGTAGCCCCCCACACCTATTTTACGGGAGTAAGTCCAAAAACATTCAGTACTTC	CAWSSPPHLFYGSKSKNIQYF
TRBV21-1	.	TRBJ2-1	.	TGTGCCAGCAGCAAAGGTCGAGGCCCTCCGGTCCACAATGAGCAGTTCTTC	CASSKGRGPPVHNEQFF
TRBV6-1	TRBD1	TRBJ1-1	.	TGTGCCGCAAGCGAGGGGGCGAGTGCTTTCTTT	CAASEGASAFF
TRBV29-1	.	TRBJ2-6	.	TGCAGCGGCTTTACAGGGTCTGGGGCCAACGTCCTGACTTTC	CSGFTGSGANVLTF
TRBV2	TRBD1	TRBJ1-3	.	TGTGCCAGCAGTGAAAGGACAGGGCCCTCTGGAAACACCATATATTTT	CASSERTGPSGNTIYF
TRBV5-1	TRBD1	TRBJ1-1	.	TGCGCCAGCAGCTTGGGACCTACAGGGGTTGGGTCTTCTGAAGCTTTCTTT	CASSLGPTGVGSSEAFF
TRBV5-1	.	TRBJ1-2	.	TGCGCCAGCAGCTTGCGGAAGTCAGGTGGCTACACCTTC	CASSLRKSGGYTF
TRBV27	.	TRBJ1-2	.	TGTGCCAGCAGTTTCGGTCTGGCGGGCTCTGGCTACACCTTC	CASSFGLAGSGYTF
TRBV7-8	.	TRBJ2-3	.	TGTGCCAGCAGCTTCGGTCTAGGCCTTAGCACAGATACGCAGTATTTT	CASSFGLGLSTDTQYF
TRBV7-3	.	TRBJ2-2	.	TGTGCCAGCAGCTTATACCGTGGGTACACCGGGGAGCTGTTTTTT	CASSLYRGYTGELFF
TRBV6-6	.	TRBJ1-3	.	TGTGCCAGCAGCCCCATGAGGAGCTCTGGAAACACCATATATTTT	CASSPMRSSGNTIYF
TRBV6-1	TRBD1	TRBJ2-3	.	TGTGCCACTACGGACAGGGGATGGACAGATACGCAGTATTTT	CATTDRGWTDTQYF
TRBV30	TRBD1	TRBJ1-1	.	TGTGCCTGGAACAGGGGCGCGTCGTCGAACACTGAAGCTTTCTTT	CAWNRGASSNTEAFF
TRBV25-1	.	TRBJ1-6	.	TGTGCCAGCAGTCAGGGCAATAATTCACCCCTCCACTTT	CASSQGNNSPLHF
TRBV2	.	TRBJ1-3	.	TGTGCCAGCAGAAATTTCCGGACACCTGGAAACACCATATATTTT	CASRNFRTPGNTIYF
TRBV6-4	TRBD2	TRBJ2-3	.	TGTGCCAGCAGGGAGGGCGTGGGGACTAGCGGGGTTGGCACAGATACGCAGTATTTT	CASREGVGTSGVGTDTQYF
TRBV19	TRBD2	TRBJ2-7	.	TGTGCCAGTAGTCCCGGACTAGCGGGCGAGCAGTACTTC	CASSPGLAGEQYF
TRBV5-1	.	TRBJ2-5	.	TGCGCCAGCTCGCTGGGGGCCGCGGGAGTAACTGAGACCCAGTACTTC	CASSLGAAGVTETQYF
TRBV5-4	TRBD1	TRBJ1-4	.	TGTGCCAGCAGCGTCGGGACAGCGAATGAAAAACTGTTTTTT	CASSVGTANEKLFF
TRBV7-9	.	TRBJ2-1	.	TGTGCCAGCAGCCCCAGGCCGGGTTACAATGAGCAGTTCTTC	CASSPRPGYNEQFF
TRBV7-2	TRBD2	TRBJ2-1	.	TGTGCCAGCAGCTTAGAACTAGCGGGGGGTGAGCAGTTCTTC	CASSLELAGGEQFF
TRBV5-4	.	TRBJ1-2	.	TGTGCCAGCAATGGGGAGGGAGGAGGCTATGGCTACACCTTC	CASNGEGGGYGYTF
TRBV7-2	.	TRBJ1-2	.	TGTGCCAGCAGCTTTGGACAAGATAACTATGGCTACACCTTC	CASSFGQDNYGYTF
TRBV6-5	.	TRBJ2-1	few	TGTGCCAGCAGGGACCGAAACAATGAGCAGTTCTTC	CASRDRNNEQFF
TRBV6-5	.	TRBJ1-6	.	TGTGCCAGCAGTTACTCGGCCGCTCATAATTCACCCCTCCACTTT	CASSYSAAHNSPLHF
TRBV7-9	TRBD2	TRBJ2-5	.	TGTGCCAGCAGCTTAAGGGATAGACTAGCGGGGAGAGGTGAGACCCAGTACTTC	CASSLRDRLAGRGETQYF
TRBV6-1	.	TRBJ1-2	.	TGTGCCAGCAGCGGCGACAACAGATACTATGGCTACACCTTC	CASSGDNRYYGYTF
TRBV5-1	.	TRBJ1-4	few	TGCGCCAGCAGCTTATCCGCGGGTAGGGTGGATGAAAAACTGTTTTTT	CASSLSAGRVDEKLFF
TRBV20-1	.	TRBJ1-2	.	TGCAGTGCTAGAGATCGGCGGGGCTACACCTTC	CSARDRRGYTF
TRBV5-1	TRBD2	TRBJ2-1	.	TGCGCCAGCAGCACCGGACTAGCGGGGAGCTCCTACAATGAGCAGTTCTTC	CASSTGLAGSSYNEQFF
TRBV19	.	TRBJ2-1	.	TGTGCCAGTAGATTGGGCACTAGAGGAATTGATGAGCAGTTCTTC	CASRLGTRGIDEQFF
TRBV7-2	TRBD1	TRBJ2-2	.	TGTGCCAGCAGCCGACCCCCGGGACAGGGGAACACCGGGGAGCTGTTTTTT	CASSRPPGQGNTGELFF
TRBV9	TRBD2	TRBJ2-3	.	TGTGCCAGCAGTGCTAGCGGGGGCCTTAGCACAGATACGCAGTATTTT	CASSASGGLSTDTQYF
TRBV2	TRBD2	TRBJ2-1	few	TGTGCCAGCAGGGAACTAGCGGAGCAGTTCTTC	CASRELAEQFF